This T cell receptor beta chain is drawn from a study of cytomegalovirus exposure and HLA in healthy donors. Overall study context: Falling in the Caucasian-associated ancestry cluster were 80% to 90% of approximately 410 genotyped donors. Study results and limitations: Cytomegalovirus association was listed for about 180 TCR beta chains. When a later analysis compared HLA-associated TCR beta chains with equally common others, the HLA-associated chains turned out to be more clonally expanded and to have lower generation probabilities.

With respect to this clone: Its antigen is unidentified.

60 Vbeta and 13 Jbeta primers were used in PCR. Generated by immunoSEQ multiplex PCR, the TCRdb table keeps only in-frame clones and is missing some. The table includes approximately 190,000 clones, over 65% detected once. This clonotype was obtained from a man aged 35 to 55 in good health and CMV-seropositive. Sequenced material: PBMCs.

This CDR3 reads CASSLAGDSYEQYF. CDR3 in DNA: TGTGCCAGCAGCTTGGCGGGGGACTCCTACGAGCAGTACTTC. The rearrangement uses TRBV5-4 and TRBJ2-7; the D gene is possibly TRBD2 (6 bases). Germline assignment: CDR1 SGHNT and CDR2 YYREEE (reference sequence). CDR3 length equals 14 residues. Trimming cost V 0 bases and J 0 bases, with 7 bases left between them.